Each of the 19 T cell receptor beta chains below was sequenced from the same sample in a study of T cells in localized non-small cell lung cancer. Profiled with immunoSEQ multiplex PCR; TCRdb holds only in-frame clones, not every one. The sample lists around 140,000 clones; roughly 90% were seen once. Source: peripheral blood, taken before any cancer treatment. The receptors stem from a female donor at least 60 years old with stage I lung adenocarcinoma.

The rearrangement links TRBV5-1 to TRBJ2-7, with 9 bases lining up with TRBD1. This CDR3 is 15 amino acids long. J lost 6 bases, V lost 1 base, and 8 bases had no gene match. The germline CDR1 and CDR2 sequences are SGHRS and YFSETQ. The CDR3, as DNA: TGCGCCAGCAGCTTGAACACCGGGACAGGGCGCGAGCAGTACTTC. This codes for CASSLNTGTGREQYF. Full variable domain (missing parts from reference TRBV5-1 and TRBJ2-7): KAGVTQTPRYLIKTRGQQVTLSCSPISGHRSVSWYQQTPGQGLQFLFEYFSETQRNKGNFPGRFSGRQFSNSRSEMNVSTLELGDSALYLCASSLNTGTGREQYFGPGTRLTVT.

This clone came up once. This CDR3 is CASGRAANEKLFF. In DNA, the CDR3 is TGTGCCAGCGGGAGGGCGGCTAATGAAAAACTGTTTTTT. The V call is TRBV11-2, the J call TRBJ1-4; D ambiguous. Trimming took 8 bases from V and 3 from J, leaving 10 bases between them. Germline V gives CDR1 SGHAT, CDR2 FQNNGV. CDR3 size: 13 residues. Filled out from reference TRBV11-2 and TRBJ1-4, the complete variable domain reads EAGVAQSPRYKIIEKRQSVAFWCNPISGHATLYWYQQILGQGPKLLIQFQNNGVVDDSQLPKDRFSAERLKGVDSTLKIQPAKLEDSAVYLCASGRAANEKLFFGSGTQLSVL.

The V and J genes are TRBV19 and TRBJ1-5; D perhaps matches TRBD1 (5 bases). This CDR3 region has 14 residues. The V and J ends lost 0 bases and 5 bases respectively, with 8 bases between them. Germline V gives CDR1 LNHDA, CDR2 SQIVND (reference sequence). CDR3 nucleotides: TGTGCCAGTAGTATAGATGGGGGAGATCAGCCCCAGCATTTT. This gives the protein CASSIDGGDQPQHF.

CDR3: CAISYTGLAGEGYEQFF. CDR3 coding DNA: TGTGCCATCAGTTATACGGGACTAGCGGGGGAAGGGTATGAGCAGTTCTTC. The chain combines TRBV10-3 with TRBJ2-1, with 14 bases fitting TRBD2. Looked up from germline, CDR1 is ENHRY and CDR2 is SYGVKD. The length of the CDR3 is 17 residues. The V segment lost 5 bases and the J segment 8 bases; nucleotides outside the gene matches: 11.

This rearrangement joins TRBV29-1 to TRBJ2-1, with TRBD2 matching over 13 bases. The ends lost 8 bases at V and 6 bases at J; junction bases unmatched: 4. Germline V gene sequence: CDR1 SQVTM, CDR2 ANQGSEA. The CDR3 has 13 amino acids. This CDR3 is CSLGTSGTNEQFF. The DNA for the CDR3 is TGCAGCCTCGGGACTAGCGGGACCAATGAGCAGTTCTTC.

V gene TRBV28 combines with J gene TRBJ1-3; D unresolved. The CDR3 consists of 14 residues. Trimming removed 3 bases from V and 0 bases from J, with 6 bases in between. Germline CDR1 and CDR2: MDHEN and SYDVKM. This CDR3 reads CASSLNLSGNTIYF. DNA of the CDR3: TGTGCCAGCAGTTTGAATCTCTCTGGAAACACCATATATTTT.

This chain connects TRBV27 to TRBJ2-1; D gene unclear. Trimming cost V 3 bases and J 8 bases, with 17 bases left between them. The CDR3 has 15 residues. Germline assignment: CDR1 MNHEY and CDR2 SMNVEV (reference sequence). The CDR3: CASSFNPHFADEQFF. CDR3 coding DNA: TGTGCCAGCAGTTTTAACCCTCATTTTGCCGATGAGCAGTTCTTC.

In its sample, this clone was seen a few times. This rearrangement joins TRBV2 to TRBJ1-3; D is possibly TRBD1 (5 bases). CDR3 length equals 15 residues. The germline gives CDR1 SNHLY, CDR2 FYNNEI. Trimming removed 6 bases at V and 0 bases at J, with 12 bases between. The CDR3, as DNA: TGTGCCAGCAGGAGGGACCGAAGCTCTGGAAACACCATATATTTT. Translation gives CASRRDRSSGNTIYF.

The chain employs TRBV4-1 and TRBJ2-5; TRBD2 agrees at 10 bases. The length of the CDR3 is 17 residues. V was pared by 4 bases and J by 5 bases, with 13 bases of the junction left unmatched. CDR1 MGHRA and CDR2 YSYEKL come from the germline V gene. The CDR3, as DNA: TGCGCCAGCAGCCCCCGAGCGGGAGGGAAAGTGAGCGAGACCCAGTACTTC. Translation gives CASSPRAGGKVSETQYF.

The V and J genes are TRBV6-6 and TRBJ2-1, with D maybe TRBD2 (5 bases). This CDR3 spans 13 amino acids. V was trimmed by 2 bases and J by 9 bases, leaving 11 bases between them. Germline loops: CDR1 MNHNY, CDR2 SVGAGI (reference sequence). CDR3 nucleotide sequence: TGTGCCAGCAGTTACGGACTGACGGGTGAGCAGTTCTTC. Translating gives CASSYGLTGEQFF.

The V call is TRBV5-1, the J call TRBJ2-5; D might be TRBD1 or TRBD2, each matching 5 bases. This CDR3 contains 14 residues. Germline-derived CDR1 and CDR2 are SGHRS and YFSETQ. V lost 0 bases and J lost 5, with 11 bases in between. The CDR3, as DNA: TGCGCCAGCAGCTTGGGAGGGGTGGTTGAGACCCAGTACTTC. It specifies CASSLGGVVETQYF. Filled out from reference TRBV5-1 and TRBJ2-5, the complete variable domain reads KAGVTQTPRYLIKTRGQQVTLSCSPISGHRSVSWYQQTPGQGLQFLFEYFSETQRNKGNFPGRFSGRQFSNSRSEMNVSTLELGDSALYLCASSLGGVVETQYFGPGTRLLVL.

The rearrangement links TRBV27 to TRBJ2-5; no firm D call. This CDR3 is built from 14 residues. From germline, CDR1 is MNHEY and CDR2 SMNVEV (reference sequence). V dropped 1 base and J dropped 1 base, with 7 bases sitting between them. The CDR3 nucleotides are TGTGCCAGCAGTTTATTGGGCAGCCAAGAGACCCAGTACTTC. Its translation is CASSLLGSQETQYF.

As regards this clone: A junction boundary mismatches the germline segment, possibly from a read error. In DNA form, the CDR3 reads TGCGCCAGCAGCAAAGACGAACAGCAAGAGACCCAGTACTTC. Its translation is CASSKDEQQETQYF. The rearrangement uses TRBV4-1 and TRBJ2-5; no clear D gene. Per the germline V gene, CDR1 is MGHRA and CDR2 is YSYEKL. This CDR3 has 14 residues.

The gene calls are TRBV5-1 and TRBJ1-2; TRBD1 matches at 8 bases. The CDR3 runs 13 residues. Germline CDR1 and CDR2: SGHRS and YFSETQ. The junction had 5 bases not matched to a gene; V was cut back by 6 bases and J by 4 bases. The CDR3 is CASTPTGVYGYTF. The DNA of the CDR3 is TGCGCCAGCACCCCGACAGGGGTCTATGGCTACACCTTC.

V is TRBV28 and J is TRBJ2-7, with D perhaps matching TRBD1 or TRBD2 (5 bases each). Germline CDR1 and CDR2: MDHEN and SYDVKM. CDR3 length: 14 amino acids. The V gene lost 6 bases and the J gene lost 7 bases, with 19 bases spanning the gap. The CDR3 sequence is CASSLRGDAGEQYF. CDR3 in DNA: TGTGCCAGCAGCCTTAGAGGGGATGCTGGGGAGCAGTACTTC.

V usage is TRBV4-1 and J usage is TRBJ1-1, with D hard to call. Trimming took 0 bases from V and 2 from J, leaving 10 bases between them. Germline CDR1 reads MGHRA; CDR2 reads YSYEKL. This CDR3 is built from 15 residues. The CDR3 DNA follows: TGCGCCAGCAGCCAAGATCGGGCTGAAAACACTGAAGCTTTCTTT. It yields the protein CASSQDRAENTEAFF.

The CDR3 is CASRPDREARRTEAFF. The DNA of the CDR3 is TGTGCCAGCAGGCCCGACAGGGAAGCTCGCCGCACTGAAGCTTTCTTT. The chain combines TRBV7-9 with TRBJ1-1; TRBD1 agrees at 7 bases. V lost 6 bases to trimming and J lost 4 bases; unmatched junction nucleotides: 14. Per germline, CDR1 SEHNR and CDR2 FQNEAQ (reference sequence). The CDR3 is 16 amino acids.

This chain links TRBV2 with TRBJ1-2; 7 nucleotides match TRBD1. The CDR3 contains 14 residues. Germline assignment: CDR1 SNHLY and CDR2 FYNNEI. Trimming removed 5 bases from V and 3 bases from J; junction bases left unmatched: 6. The CDR3 reads CASSRDRVDYGYTF. CDR3 nucleotide sequence: TGTGCCAGCAGTCGAGACAGGGTTGACTATGGCTACACCTTC.

This chain uses TRBV27 with TRBJ1-5, with D unresolved. CDR3 size: 14 residues. V was clipped by 2 bases and J by 3 bases, with 8 bases between them. Germline CDR1 MNHEY, CDR2 SMNVEV (reference sequence). CDR3 amino acids: CASSLGVFNQPQHF. Here the CDR3 DNA reads TGTGCCAGCAGTTTAGGGGTCTTCAATCAGCCCCAGCATTTT.